These 26 T cell receptor beta chains originate from one sample sequenced in a study of CD8+ T cells in alopecia areata. Extraction of RNA preceded its reverse transcription into cDNA, which served as the sequencing template. The protocol was immunoSEQ multiplex PCR, while the TCRdb copy is restricted to in-frame clones and leaves out a portion. The sample yields under 300,000 clones, roughly 63% seen once. Indicated treatment: oral pan-JAK inhibitor, 5-10 mg twice daily. Sequenced here: CD4+ T cells sorted from blood, sampled at week 52, from a patient treated with tofacitinib. The receptors come from a human donor with alopecia areata.

V is TRBV6-5 and J is TRBJ2-3, with TRBD2 matching 7 bases. There are 14 residues in the CDR3. Trimming at V came to 2 bases and at J to 1 base, leaving 0 bases not matched to a gene. Germline V gene sequence: CDR1 MNHEY, CDR2 SVGAGI. The CDR3 loop reads CASSYRGGTDTQYF. For the CDR3, the DNA is TGTGCCAGCAGTTACCGGGGGGGCACAGATACGCAGTATTTT.

V gene TRBV25-1 combines with J gene TRBJ2-3; 9 positions agree with TRBD1. J lost 0 bases, V lost 3 bases, and 7 bases had no gene match. CDR1 is MGHDK and CDR2 is SYGVNS in the germline V gene. There are 17 residues in the CDR3. CDR3 sequence: CASSEGTTGGSTDTQYF. The CDR3 DNA sequence: TGTGCCAGCAGTGAGGGGACGACAGGGGGAAGCACAGATACGCAGTATTTT.

The CDR3 sequence: CASSQDGGLGNQPQHF. The DNA for the CDR3 is TGCGCCAGCAGCCAAGATGGCGGGTTGGGCAATCAGCCCCAGCATTTT. V and J are TRBV4-1 and TRBJ1-5, with D unclear. This CDR3 region has 16 residues. Trimming cost V 0 bases and J 2 bases, with 11 bases left between them. Germline V gene data show CDR1 as MGHRA and CDR2 as YSYEKL.

This chain links TRBV4-1 with TRBJ2-5; D call uncertain. Trimming left V 0 bases short and J 2 bases short, with 10 bases between. This CDR3 comprises 15 residues. Germline CDR1 MGHRA, CDR2 YSYEKL. CDR3 coding DNA: TGCGCCAGCAGCCAAGATCCATCCTCTCAAGAGACCCAGTACTTC. As protein: CASSQDPSSQETQYF.

This chain links TRBV29-1 with TRBJ2-3; weak D call: TRBD1 (7 bases). Per germline, CDR1 SQVTM and CDR2 ANQGSEA. The CDR3 runs to 14 residues. V gave up 6 bases and J gave up 3 bases, with 16 bases separating them. CDR3 region: CSVLRRGLTDTQYF. The DNA for the CDR3 is TGCAGCGTCCTGCGGAGGGGGCTGACAGATACGCAGTATTTT.

The chain links TRBV10-3 to TRBJ1-4, with D uncertain. The CDR3 contains 13 residues. The germline CDR1 and CDR2 sequences are ENHRY and SYGVKD. V dropped 11 bases and J dropped 8 bases, with 18 bases sitting between them. Written as DNA, the CDR3 is TGTGCCGCGGCCCGCGCCAAGGACGAAAAACTGTTTTTT. Its protein product is CAAARAKDEKLFF.

In this sample, this clone turned up many times. The V gene is TRBV29-1, the J gene TRBJ1-1, with 8 bases lining up with TRBD1. Trimming cost V 4 bases and J 6 bases; bases outside gene matches: 1. Germline V CDR1 and CDR2: SQVTM, ANQGSEA. This CDR3 is built from 11 residues. CDR3: CSVAGGAEAFF. CDR3 DNA sequence: TGCAGCGTTGCAGGGGGCGCTGAAGCTTTCTTT.

The rearrangement links TRBV30 to TRBJ1-1; D unclear. The length of the CDR3 is 16 residues. Per germline, CDR1 GTSNPN and CDR2 SVGIG (reference sequence). Trimming took 4 bases from V and 1 from J, leaving 19 bases between them. The CDR3 bases are TGTGCCTGGAATACTAAAGCGGGGATGCAGAACACTGAAGCTTTCTTT. Amino acid sequence: CAWNTKAGMQNTEAFF.

The chain combines TRBV27 with TRBJ2-7; weak D call: TRBD1 (6 bases). The CDR3 contains 15 residues. Trimming removed 4 bases at V and 0 bases at J, with 13 bases between. The germline V gene has CDR1 MNHEY and CDR2 SMNVEV (reference sequence). CDR3 sequence: CASSSRTVFSYEQYF. In nucleotides, the CDR3 is TGTGCCAGCAGTTCGCGGACAGTCTTCTCCTACGAGCAGTACTTC.

This clone was seen only a few times. The chain links TRBV7-2 to TRBJ2-1, with D perhaps matching TRBD1 or TRBD2 (5 bases each). Germline CDR1 and CDR2: SGHTA and FQGNSA. Trimming shortened V by 5 bases and J by 2 bases, and 10 bases separated the two germline ends. This CDR3 is built from 14 residues. The CDR3 DNA sequence: TGTGCCAGCAGCCGATTGGGGGCCTACAATGAGCAGTTCTTC. This encodes CASSRLGAYNEQFF.

The chain has TRBV2 and TRBJ1-6, with D possibly matching TRBD1 (5 bases). From germline, CDR1 is SNHLY and CDR2 FYNNEI. V was cut by 6 bases and J by 10 bases, with 13 bases left in between. The CDR3 sequence is 13 residues long. The CDR3: CASRDSPDSPLHF. As DNA, the CDR3 is TGTGCCAGCAGAGACAGCCCAGACTCACCCCTCCACTTT.

The chain couples TRBV15 to TRBJ2-3, with a tentative D call TRBD1 (5 bases). V was trimmed by 3 bases and J by 7 bases, leaving 14 bases between them. The CDR3 is made up of 14 amino acids. Germline V CDR1 and CDR2: LNHNV, YYDKDF (reference sequence). In DNA form, the CDR3 reads TGTGCCACCAGCAGTGCCCCAGCAGGGTATACGCAGTATTTT. Residues: CATSSAPAGYTQYF.

This clone was seen just once. This chain's CDR3 is CASSLSLGQPQHF. DNA for the CDR3: TGTGCCAGCAGCTTAAGTCTCGGCCAGCCCCAGCATTTT. The J gene is TRBJ1-5, the V gene TRBV11-2; D is unclear. Trimming removed 2 bases from V and 7 bases from J, with 9 bases in between. Germline CDR1 and CDR2: SGHAT and FQNNGV. This CDR3 is 13 amino acids long.

The chain recombines TRBV11-2 with TRBJ1-1, with D hard to call. The germline V gene has CDR1 SGHAT and CDR2 FQNNGV. CDR3 length: 15 amino acids. Trimming removed 3 bases from V and 1 base from J, with 12 bases in between. The CDR3 DNA reads as TGTGCCAGCAGCTTGCTAACTGTGAGGAACACTGAAGCTTTCTTT. Translated, it gives CASSLLTVRNTEAFF.

This chain joins TRBV13 and TRBJ2-7; 7 bases are a match to TRBD1. Per germline, CDR1 PRHDT and CDR2 FYEKMQ (reference sequence). The V gene end was trimmed by 3 bases and the J gene end by 9 bases; junction bases not matched to a gene: 11. The CDR3 length is 14 residues. In DNA, the CDR3 is TGTGCCAGCAGCTTGCGACAGGGCGGACTTCTGCAGTACTTC. This sequence encodes CASSLRQGGLLQYF.

This rearrangement joins TRBV6-6 to TRBJ2-7; 8 bases are a match to TRBD1. Germline-derived CDR1 and CDR2 are MNHNY and SVGAGI (reference sequence). This CDR3 contains 14 residues. J gave up 9 bases and V 7 bases, and 14 bases lay outside the gene matches. The CDR3 spells CASTPTGQGVAQYF. The CDR3 DNA sequence: TGTGCCAGCACCCCAACCGGACAGGGTGTTGCGCAGTACTTC.

V gene TRBV30 combines with J gene TRBJ2-2; D gene ambiguous. CDR1 and CDR2 (germline): GTSNPN, SVGIG (reference sequence). The CDR3 has 14 residues. V gave up 0 bases and J gave up 5 bases, with 10 bases separating them. The CDR3 nucleotides are TGTGCCTGGAGTGTACTGGACGGGACCGGGGAGCTGTTTTTT. Translating gives CAWSVLDGTGELFF. The full variable domain, its missing parts supplied by reference TRBV30 and TRBJ2-2, is SQTIHQWPATLVQPVGSPLSLECTVEGTSNPNLYWYRQAAGRGLQLLFYSVGIGQISSEVPQNLSASRPQDRQFILSSKKLLLSDSGFYLCAWSVLDGTGELFFGEGSRLTVL.

V and J are TRBV4-3 and TRBJ1-2; no firm D call. The length of the CDR3 is 15 residues. CDR1 and CDR2 from the germline V gene are LGHNA and YSLEER. V lost 0 bases, J lost 1 base, and 9 bases lay in between. The CDR3 spells CASSQEVIDNYGYTF. The CDR3 region has the DNA TGCGCCAGCAGCCAAGAGGTTATCGATAACTATGGCTACACCTTC.

The chain employs TRBV9 and TRBJ1-2, with 8 positions matching TRBD1. The CDR3 sequence is 14 residues long. Germline values: CDR1 SGDLS, CDR2 YYNGEE. V was clipped by 4 bases and J by 4 bases; unmatched bases: 6. The DNA of the CDR3 is TGTGCCAGCAGCACCCGGGACAGGTCCTATGGCTACACCTTC. This translates into CASSTRDRSYGYTF.

The chain is built from TRBV5-1 and TRBJ2-7; 7 bases are shared with TRBD1. Germline assignment: CDR1 SGHRS and CDR2 YFSETQ. V was clipped by 3 bases and J by 0 bases; unmatched bases: 6. The CDR3 runs to 15 residues. CDR3 nucleotide sequence: TGCGCCAGCAGCTCAAGGACAGGCAGCTCCTACGAGCAGTACTTC. Its protein product is CASSSRTGSSYEQYF.

The V call is TRBV6-5, the J call TRBJ2-5, with TRBD2 as a possible D gene (6 bases). The germline CDR1 and CDR2 sequences are MNHEY and SVGAGI. Trimming removed 0 bases at V and 1 base at J, with 12 bases between. The CDR3 has 16 amino acids. CDR3 in DNA: TGTGCCAGCAGTTACTCAGGCGGGGTTCCCCAAGAGACCCAGTACTTC. Protein sequence: CASSYSGGVPQETQYF.

The table lists this clone with a few counts. V usage is TRBV30 and J usage is TRBJ2-7, with TRBD1 identical over 7 bases. The CDR3 is 14 residues long. V was clipped by 5 bases and J by 0 bases; unmatched bases: 7. The germline gives CDR1 GTSNPN, CDR2 SVGIG (reference sequence). Written as DNA, the CDR3 is TGTGCCTGGGCTCGACAGGGTTCCTCCTACGAGCAGTACTTC. Encoded protein: CAWARQGSSYEQYF.

A few counts support this clone. The gene calls are TRBV30 and TRBJ2-5; D possibly matches TRBD1 or TRBD2 (5 bases each). V was clipped by 1 base and J by 5 bases, with 14 bases between them. The length of the CDR3 is 14 residues. The germline gives CDR1 GTSNPN, CDR2 SVGIG (reference sequence). CDR3 protein: CAWSAQGVGETQYF. CDR3 bases: TGTGCCTGGAGTGCGCAGGGAGTTGGTGAGACCCAGTACTTC.

In this sample, this clone turned up a few times. DNA for the CDR3: TGTGCCAGCTCAGATCGGCTCCAAGAGACCCAGTACTTC. Translating it yields CASSDRLQETQYF. This rearrangement joins TRBV18 to TRBJ2-5; D is ambiguous. The germline V and J ends were trimmed by 5 bases and 1 base, with 8 bases remaining between them. Germline assignment: CDR1 KGHSH and CDR2 LQKENI. CDR3 length: 13 amino acids.

The chain employs TRBV12-5 and TRBJ2-3; the D is unclear. The V end lost 2 bases, the J end lost 4 bases, and 7 bases lay between the germline ends. The germline gives CDR1 LGHNT, CDR2 FRNRAP. The CDR3 is 13 residues long. Here the CDR3 DNA reads TGTGCTAGTGGTTTGTTTTCTGCAGATACGCAGTATTTT. This translates into CASGLFSADTQYF.

This clone came up a few times. The chain employs TRBV30 and TRBJ1-1, with D tentatively TRBD1 (6 bases). Trimming stripped 0 bases from V and 1 base from J, with 12 bases between. Per germline, CDR1 GTSNPN and CDR2 SVGIG (reference sequence). This CDR3 has 15 amino acids. The DNA of the CDR3 is TGTGCCTGGAGTGTATGGGGAGGGGGGAACACTGAAGCTTTCTTT. This translates into CAWSVWGGGNTEAFF. The complete variable domain, with remaining parts taken from reference TRBV30 and TRBJ1-1, reads SQTIHQWPATLVQPVGSPLSLECTVEGTSNPNLYWYRQAAGRGLQLLFYSVGIGQISSEVPQNLSASRPQDRQFILSSKKLLLSDSGFYLCAWSVWGGGNTEAFFGQGTRLTVV.